These 3 T cell receptor beta chains were sequenced from one sample in a study of T cells in Graves' hyperthyroidism and ophthalmopathy. What was amplified from RNA transcripts were TCR beta CDR3 regions. HTBI primers were the set used in a first-round RT-PCR of the TCR CDR3. Via MiXCR, TCRdb re-called the multiplex PCR reads, giving one row per CDR3 protein. The table shows some 740,000 distinct CDR3 sequences, with less than 15% occurring only once. What was sequenced was blood. The receptors come from a woman aged 18-29 years with Graves' hyperthyroidism.

This clonotype was counted many times. V and J are TRBV7-9 and TRBJ2-1; the match to TRBD2 covers 15 bases. Trimming removed 5 bases from V and 0 bases from J; junction bases left unmatched: 11. The CDR3 length is 20 residues. Germline lookup yields CDR1 SEHNR and CDR2 FQNEAQ (reference sequence). DNA of the CDR3: TGTGCCAGCAGCGCGAGGGGGACTAGCGGGAGGCCTAGCTCCTACAATGAGCAGTTCTTC. Translating gives CASSARGTSGRPSSYNEQFF. Together with reference TRBV7-9 and TRBJ2-1, the CDR3 gives the full variable domain: DTGVSQNPRHKITKRGQNVTFRCDPISEHNRLYWYRQTLGQGPEFLTYFQNEAQLEKSRLLSDRFSAERPKGSFSTLEIQRTEQGDSAMYLCASSARGTSGRPSSYNEQFFGPGTRLTVL.

This clonotype occurred many times. The J gene is TRBJ2-7, the V gene TRBV3-1; no definite D call. Germline V gene data show CDR1 as LGHDT and CDR2 as YNNKEL (reference sequence). Trimming cost V 1 base and J 2 bases, with 6 bases left between them. The CDR3 contains 13 residues. CDR3 amino acids: CASSQGPTYEQYF. DNA of the CDR3: TGTGCCAGCAGCCAAGGGCCGACCTACGAGCAGTACTTC.

This clonotype occurred once. A read error may be the cause here, since a much bigger clone is one base away. The CDR3 end shows no conserved phenylalanine or tryptophan, and so a read error is likely. The CDR3 loop reads CASSPLAGANTGELFS. The CDR3 DNA reads TGTGCCAGCAGTCCACTAGCGGGGGCTAACACCGGGGAGCTGTTTTCT. This chain joins TRBV28 and TRBJ2-2; 11 bases match TRBD2. CDR1 is MDHEN and CDR2 is SYDVKM in the germline V gene. The J segment lost 2 bases and the V segment lost 5 bases, leaving 4 bases of the junction unmatched. This CDR3 spans 16 amino acids.